Below, 18 T cell receptor beta chains from the same sample are listed, as sequenced in a study of graft-versus-host responses after intestinal transplantation. These receptors' targets are unknown. Using immunoSEQ multiplex PCR, the repertoire was profiled, and TCRdb retains in-frame clones only, with some absent. The repertoire includes 25,000 to 35,000 clones, around 83% of them detected once, and around 20% sits in the top ten. Material: unstimulated CD8+ T cells sorted from spleen or lymph node cells, obtained before intestinal transplant. The receptors shown here come from a human donor who received an intestinal transplant.

The chain uses TRBV27 and TRBJ2-7, with 9 bases fitting TRBD2. The CDR3 runs 15 residues. The trim removed 6 bases at V and 4 bases at J, leaving 10 bases unmatched. Germline-derived CDR1 and CDR2 are MNHEY and SMNVEV (reference sequence). The CDR3 DNA is TGTGCCAGCAGACCCTTCGAGCTAGCGGGGTACGAGCAGTACTTC. It translates to CASRPFELAGYEQYF.

The rearrangement uses TRBV19 and TRBJ2-7, with 9 positions matching TRBD1. The CDR3 consists of 14 residues. Per the germline V gene, CDR1 is LNHDA and CDR2 is SQIVND (reference sequence). After removal of 5 bases from V and 3 bases from J, the junction contained 5 bases not matched to a gene. The CDR3 sequence: CASSPDRGLYEQYF. CDR3 sequence (DNA): TGTGCCAGTAGTCCGGACAGGGGCCTCTACGAGCAGTACTTC.

This clone has a handful of counts. The rearrangement joins TRBV9 to TRBJ2-7, with a weak D call TRBD2 (6 bases). V lost 0 bases and J lost 2, with 9 bases in between. The V gene's germline CDR1 is SGDLS and CDR2 YYNGEE. The CDR3 consists of 14 residues. CDR3 sequence: CASSVGVAAYEQYF. The CDR3 DNA reads TGTGCCAGCAGCGTAGGTGTAGCGGCCTACGAGCAGTACTTC. The whole variable domain, remainder taken from reference TRBV9 and TRBJ2-7, is DSGVTQTPKHLITATGQRVTLRCSPRSGDLSVYWYQQSLDQGLQFLIQYYNGEERAKGNILERFSAQQFPDLHSELNLSSLELGDSALYFCASSVGVAAYEQYFGPGTRLTVT.

The rearrangement links TRBV4-2 to TRBJ2-6, with TRBD2 identical over 8 bases. CDR3 length equals 18 residues. With V trimmed by 0 bases and J by 0 bases, 4 bases remained unmatched. From germline, CDR1 is LGHNA and CDR2 YNFKEQ. The CDR3: CASSQEKRGSSGANVLTF. The CDR3 DNA sequence: TGTGCCAGCAGCCAAGAGAAGCGGGGGAGCTCTGGGGCCAACGTCCTGACTTTC.

This clone was seen a single time. The J gene is TRBJ2-2, the V gene TRBV19; 8 nucleotides agree with TRBD2. V shed 6 bases and J 6 bases; nucleotides not matched to a gene: 15. This CDR3 is built from 17 residues. CDR1 is LNHDA, CDR2 SQIVND, per germline (reference sequence). The CDR3 DNA sequence: TGTGCCAGTAGCTCGGTTAGCGGGGACTACCGGGCCGGGGAGCTGTTTTTT. Protein sequence: CASSSVSGDYRAGELFF.

Here the CDR3 DNA reads TGTGCCAGCAGCTTGGAGGGGGGGACAGGGCCCGATGGCTACACCTTC. Amino acid sequence: CASSLEGGTGPDGYTF. This chain connects TRBV5-6 to TRBJ1-2; 9 bases align to TRBD1. CDR3 length: 16 amino acids. Per germline, CDR1 SGHDT and CDR2 YYEEEE. The trim removed 0 bases at V and 6 bases at J, leaving 9 bases unmatched.

The chain uses TRBV7-2 and TRBJ2-3; 8 bases agree with TRBD2. V lost 5 bases, J lost 5 bases, and 9 bases stayed unmatched. This CDR3 is 15 amino acids long. The V gene's germline CDR1 is SGHTA and CDR2 FQGNSA. The CDR3, as DNA: TGTGCCAGCAGCCCCGGGGGGGGGCCGGGAGATACGCAGTATTTT. Translating gives CASSPGGGPGDTQYF.

The chain uses TRBV28 and TRBJ1-2, with 8 bases that match TRBD1. The J segment lost 4 bases and the V segment lost 10 bases, leaving 8 bases of the junction unmatched. The CDR3 is 13 residues long. The germline V gene has CDR1 MDHEN and CDR2 SYDVKM. This chain's CDR3 is CATQQGGSYGYTF. CDR3 nucleotides: TGTGCCACTCAACAGGGGGGGAGCTATGGCTACACCTTC.

The rearrangement joins TRBV28 to TRBJ2-7, with D possibly TRBD2 on 6 matching bases. CDR1 MDHEN and CDR2 SYDVKM come from the germline V gene. The V and J ends lost 6 bases and 0 bases respectively, with 12 bases between them. The CDR3 consists of 14 residues. The CDR3: CASRRGPLSYEQYF. The CDR3 DNA is TGTGCCAGCAGGCGGGGTCCCCTCTCCTACGAGCAGTACTTC.

The J gene is TRBJ1-1, the V gene TRBV11-2, with D possibly being TRBD1 (5 bases). Germline CDR1 SGHAT, CDR2 FQNNGV. This CDR3 comprises 16 residues. V shed 5 bases and J shed 8 bases, with 24 bases lying between them. This chain's CDR3 is CASSKWGKPFTGEAFF. As DNA, the CDR3 is TGTGCCAGCAGCAAGTGGGGCAAACCTTTCACCGGGGAAGCTTTCTTT.

The gene calls are TRBV6-5 and TRBJ1-2; tentatively, D is TRBD1 (6 bases). Trimming shortened V by 8 bases and J by 4 bases, and 20 bases separated the two germline ends. Germline V lookup: CDR1 MNHEY, CDR2 SVGAGI. The CDR3 runs 15 residues. Written as DNA, the CDR3 is TGTGCCAGCGCTCCCGGGTCGGGGGGCCTCTATGGCTACACCTTC. Its translation is CASAPGSGGLYGYTF.

The V call is TRBV7-9, the J call TRBJ2-5; the match to TRBD2 covers 7 bases. With 4 bases clipped from V and 2 bases from J, the junction kept 4 bases outside the gene matches. The CDR3 consists of 14 residues. Germline CDR1 and CDR2: SEHNR and FQNEAQ (reference sequence). The CDR3 nucleotides are TGTGCCAGCAGCTCCGGGACTACTCAAGAGACCCAGTACTTC. It translates to CASSSGTTQETQYF.

V usage is TRBV7-8 and J usage is TRBJ2-7, with D maybe TRBD2 (6 bases). This CDR3 has 14 amino acids. With 5 bases removed from V and 1 base from J, the gap between germline ends came to 12 bases. Germline-derived CDR1 and CDR2 are SGHVS and FQNEAQ. CDR3 nucleotides: TGTGCCAGCAGCGGAGGGTCAAGGTCCTACGAGCAGTACTTC. This gives the protein CASSGGSRSYEQYF.

A remark on this clone: Relative to the germline gene, one junction end is altered; a read error may explain this. The chain links TRBV7-9 to TRBJ1-1; D gene uncertain. Germline V gives CDR1 SEHNR, CDR2 FQNEAQ (reference sequence). There are 14 residues in the CDR3. This CDR3 is CASSLAPVNSEAFF. In nucleotides, the CDR3 is TGTGCCAGCAGCTTAGCACCCGTGAACAGTGAAGCTTTCTTT. Filled out from reference TRBV7-9 and TRBJ1-1, the complete variable domain reads DTGVSQNPRHKITKRGQNVTFRCDPISEHNRLYWYRQTLGQGPEFLTYFQNEAQLEKSRLLSDRFSAERPKGSFSTLEIQRTEQGDSAMYLCASSLAPVNSEAFFGQGTRLTVV.

This rearrangement joins TRBV11-3 to TRBJ2-7; 9 bases agree with TRBD1. Looked up from germline, CDR1 is SGHNT and CDR2 is YENEEA. J lost 5 bases, V lost 4 bases, and 12 bases had no gene match. The CDR3 is 16 amino acids. CDR3 nucleotides: TGTGCCAGCAGCTACCGGACCGGGACAGGGTTCAACGAGCAGTACTTC. Protein: CASSYRTGTGFNEQYF.

Judged by abundance, this clone is medium-sized. This sequence joins TRBV7-9 and TRBJ1-2; D ambiguous. CDR3 size: 15 residues. V lost 7 bases and J 4 bases, leaving 19 bases between the germline ends. The V gene's germline CDR1 is SEHNR and CDR2 FQNEAQ (reference sequence). The CDR3 region has the DNA TGTGCCAGCACCCGCGACATCCTGAATCCCTATGGCTACACCTTC. It is translated as CASTRDILNPYGYTF.

The J gene is TRBJ1-5, the V gene TRBV28; no firm D call. This CDR3 is built from 13 residues. Germline CDR1 and CDR2: MDHEN and SYDVKM. Trimming removed 2 bases from V and 6 bases from J, with 8 bases in between. CDR3 region: CASSLEPFQPQHF. Here the CDR3 DNA reads TGTGCCAGCAGTTTAGAGCCGTTTCAGCCCCAGCATTTT. Combining the CDR3 with reference TRBV28 and TRBJ1-5 gives the whole variable domain DVKVTQSSRYLVKRTGEKVFLECVQDMDHENMFWYRQDPGLGLRLIYFSYDVKMKEKGDIPEGYSVSREKKERFSLILESASTNQTSMYLCASSLEPFQPQHFGDGTRLSIL.

The chain uses TRBV5-4 and TRBJ2-3; the D gene is possibly TRBD2 (6 bases). Germline CDR1 is SGHNT and CDR2 is YYREEE (reference sequence). V was cut by 5 bases and J by 2 bases, with 15 bases left in between. The CDR3 runs 15 residues. The CDR3: CASRGGLVTTDTQYF. The CDR3 region has the DNA TGTGCCAGCAGGGGGGGACTCGTTACCACAGATACGCAGTATTTT.